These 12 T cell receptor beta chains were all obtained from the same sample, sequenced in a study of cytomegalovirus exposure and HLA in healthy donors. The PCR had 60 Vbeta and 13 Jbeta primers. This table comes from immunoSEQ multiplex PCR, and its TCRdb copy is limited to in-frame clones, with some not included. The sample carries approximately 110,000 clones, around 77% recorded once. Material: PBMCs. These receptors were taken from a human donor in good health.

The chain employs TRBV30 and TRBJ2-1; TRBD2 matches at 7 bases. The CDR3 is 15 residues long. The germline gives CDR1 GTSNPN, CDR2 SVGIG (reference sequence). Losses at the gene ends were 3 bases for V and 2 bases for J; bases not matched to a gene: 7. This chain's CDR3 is CAWSAAGLTYNEQFF. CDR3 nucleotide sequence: TGTGCCTGGAGCGCAGCGGGACTCACCTACAATGAGCAGTTCTTC.

The CDR3 DNA is TGTGCCAGCAGCCAAGAGAGGCTAGGTGTTTTGGAGACCCAGTACTTC. This sequence encodes CASSQERLGVLETQYF. This chain uses TRBV4-2 with TRBJ2-5, with D hard to call. Germline CDR1 reads LGHNA; CDR2 reads YNFKEQ. The CDR3 consists of 16 residues. Trimming stripped 0 bases from V and 5 bases from J, with 16 bases between.

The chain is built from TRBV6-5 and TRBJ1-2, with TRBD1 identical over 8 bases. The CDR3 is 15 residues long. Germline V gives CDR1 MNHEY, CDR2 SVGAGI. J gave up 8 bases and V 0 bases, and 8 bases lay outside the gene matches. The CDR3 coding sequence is TGTGCCAGCAGTTACTCGATGGCAGGGGGCGGCGGCTACACCTTC. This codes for CASSYSMAGGGGYTF.

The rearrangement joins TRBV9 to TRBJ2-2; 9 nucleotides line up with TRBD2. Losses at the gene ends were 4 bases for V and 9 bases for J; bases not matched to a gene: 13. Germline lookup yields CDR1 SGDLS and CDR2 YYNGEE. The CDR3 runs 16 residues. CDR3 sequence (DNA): TGTGCCAGCAGCCGCGAGTCGGCGGGAGGGCCGAGGGAGCTGTTTTTT. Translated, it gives CASSRESAGGPRELFF.

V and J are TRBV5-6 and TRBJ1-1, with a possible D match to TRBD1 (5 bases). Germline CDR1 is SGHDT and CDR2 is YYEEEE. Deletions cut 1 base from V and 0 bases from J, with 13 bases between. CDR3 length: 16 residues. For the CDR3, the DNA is TGTGCCAGCAGCTTGCTTGCAGGGTACATGAACACTGAAGCTTTCTTT. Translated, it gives CASSLLAGYMNTEAFF.

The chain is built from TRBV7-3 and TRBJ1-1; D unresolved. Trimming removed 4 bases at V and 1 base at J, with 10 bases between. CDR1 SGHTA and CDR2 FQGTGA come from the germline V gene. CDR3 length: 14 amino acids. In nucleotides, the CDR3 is TGTGCCAGCAGCTCATCGGCGGGGAACACTGAAGCTTTCTTT. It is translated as CASSSSAGNTEAFF. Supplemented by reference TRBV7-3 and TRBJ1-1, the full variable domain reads GAGVSQTPSNKVTEKGKYVELRCDPISGHTALYWYRQSLGQGPEFLIYFQGTGAADDSGLPNDRFFAVRPEGSVSTLKIQRTERGDSAVYLCASSSSAGNTEAFFGQGTRLTVV.

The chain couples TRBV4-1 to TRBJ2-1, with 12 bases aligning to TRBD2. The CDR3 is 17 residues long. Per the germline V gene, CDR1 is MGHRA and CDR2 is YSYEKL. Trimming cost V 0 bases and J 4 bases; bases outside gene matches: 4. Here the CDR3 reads CASSQELGLAGYNEQFF. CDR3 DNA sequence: TGCGCCAGCAGCCAAGAACTCGGACTAGCGGGATACAATGAGCAGTTCTTC.

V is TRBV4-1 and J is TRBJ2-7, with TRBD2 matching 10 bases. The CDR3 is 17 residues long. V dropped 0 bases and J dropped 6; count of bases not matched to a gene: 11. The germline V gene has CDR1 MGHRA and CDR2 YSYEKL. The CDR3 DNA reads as TGCGCCAGCAGCCAAGACTTTCCAAGCGGGAGGGCGGGCGAGCAGTACTTC. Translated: CASSQDFPSGRAGEQYF.

In DNA form, the CDR3 reads TGTGCCAGCAGTCCCTCGACTAGCGTCGGAGAGCAGTACTTC. Its protein product is CASSPSTSVGEQYF. The chain links TRBV2 to TRBJ2-7; TRBD2 matches 8 bases. With V trimmed by 5 bases and J by 7 bases, 10 bases remained unmatched. Germline CDR1 reads SNHLY; CDR2 reads FYNNEI. The CDR3 spans 14 residues. Full variable domain (outside the CDR3, taken from reference TRBV2 and TRBJ2-7): EPEVTQTPSHQVTQMGQEVILRCVPISNHLYFYWYRQILGQKVEFLVSFYNNEISEKSEIFDDQFSVERPDGSNFTLKIRSTKLEDSAMYFCASSPSTSVGEQYFGPGTRLTVT.

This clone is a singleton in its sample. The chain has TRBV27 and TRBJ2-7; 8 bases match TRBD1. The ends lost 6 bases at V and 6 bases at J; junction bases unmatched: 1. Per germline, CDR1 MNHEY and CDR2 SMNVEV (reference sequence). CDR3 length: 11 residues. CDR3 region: CASRTGVEQYF. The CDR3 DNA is TGTGCCAGCAGGACAGGGGTCGAGCAGTACTTC.

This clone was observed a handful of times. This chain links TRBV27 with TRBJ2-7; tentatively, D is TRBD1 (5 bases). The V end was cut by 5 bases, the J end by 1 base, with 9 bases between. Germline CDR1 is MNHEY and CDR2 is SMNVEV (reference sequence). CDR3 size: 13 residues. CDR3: CASSPRQSYEQYF. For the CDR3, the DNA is TGTGCCAGCAGTCCCCGACAGTCCTACGAGCAGTACTTC.

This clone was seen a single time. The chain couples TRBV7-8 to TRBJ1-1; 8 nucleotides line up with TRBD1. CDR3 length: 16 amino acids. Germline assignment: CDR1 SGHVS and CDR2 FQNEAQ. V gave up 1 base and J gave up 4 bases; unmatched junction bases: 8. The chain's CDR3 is CASSLVRWTGLTEAFF. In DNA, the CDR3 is TGTGCCAGCAGCTTAGTTCGTTGGACAGGGCTCACTGAAGCTTTCTTT.